This T cell receptor beta chain emerged from a study of beta chain features in type 1 diabetes. Study-level findings and limits: A potential influence of HLA type upon TCRB rearrangement remained unresolved herein. In all four CD4+ subsets, TCRB CDR3 length was significantly, moderately reduced in type 1 diabetes. Patients' naive, central memory and regulatory TCRB repertoires appeared more alike than those of healthy donors.

About this clone: Its target is unknown.

The isolated RNA, all of it, was reverse transcribed, so expressed TCRB transcripts were what got sequenced. TCRdb's copy holds only in-frame clones and misses some; the assay was immunoSEQ multiplex PCR. The data show 600,000 or so clones, roughly 12% seen once. The CDR3 has 14 residues. Germline values: CDR1 SGDLS, CDR2 YYNGEE. Unmatched junction bases numbered 8, after V lost 5 bases and J lost 10 bases. The receptor's source is a man aged 25-40 years with type 1 diabetes. This chain links TRBV9 with TRBJ1-4; 10 nucleotides agree with TRBD1. The sample comprised naive CD4+ T cells from blood. The CDR3, as DNA: TGTGCCAGCAGACCCGGGACAGGGGAAGGAAAACTGTTTTTT. This gives the protein CASRPGTGEGKLFF.